Listed below are T cell receptor beta chains from one sample, sequenced in a study of shared clonotypes between healthy human individuals. Sequencing was performed with immunoSEQ multiplex PCR; in TCRdb, only in-frame clones are kept and a portion is missing. There are approximately 720,000 clones in the sample; about three quarters occur only once, and 1.5% to 2% lies in the top ten. Sequenced material: memory CD4+ T cells sorted from blood. The receptor source for this set is a woman aged 30 to 39 in good health. Both conserved end residues are trimmed from each CDR3. D genes are given only for firm matches.

D: -
V: TRBV7-9
J: TRBJ2-3
CDR3: ASSLTPPGSDTQY

D: -
V: TRBV19
J: TRBJ2-7
CDR3: ASSKVYGPSYEQY

D: TRBD2
V: TRBV11-3
J: TRBJ2-1
CDR3: ASRTGLAGSSYNEQF

D: TRBD1
V: TRBV28
J: TRBJ1-1
CDR3: ASTRDRMNTEAF

D: TRBD2
V: TRBV7-7
J: TRBJ2-5
CDR3: ASSPSGLKETQY

D: TRBD1
V: TRBV27
J: TRBJ1-2
CDR3: ASSPLDRGYGYT

D: TRBD1
V: TRBV30
J: TRBJ2-1
CDR3: AWSWDRGYNEQF

D: -
V: TRBV4-2
J: TRBJ2-3
CDR3: ASSQAASSSSTDTQY

D: -
V: TRBV19
J: TRBJ2-1
CDR3: ASSDLQGWYNEQF

D: TRBD2
V: TRBV30
J: TRBJ2-4
CDR3: AWSSGKGSNIQY

D: -
V: TRBV5-1
J: TRBJ2-3
CDR3: ASSTVGDTQY

D: -
V: TRBV19
J: TRBJ2-2
CDR3: ASSPILNTGELF

D: -
V: TRBV7-2
J: TRBJ2-1
CDR3: ASSLGRQNEQF

D: -
V: TRBV2
J: TRBJ1-2
CDR3: ASSEDGNYGYT

D: -
V: TRBV7-2
J: TRBJ2-1
CDR3: ASSFASVYNEQF

D: TRBD2
V: TRBV5-1
J: TRBJ2-3
CDR3: ASSAQLALSDTQY

D: -
V: TRBV5-1
J: TRBJ2-3
CDR3: ASSSSGTTSTDTQY

D: -
V: TRBV20-1
J: TRBJ2-7
CDR3: SASSDEQY

D: TRBD1
V: TRBV5-1
J: TRBJ2-7
CDR3: ASSLGGTGLYEQY

D: TRBD1
V: TRBV5-1
J: TRBJ2-5
CDR3: ASSLGRGQGGTQY

D: -
V: TRBV5-8
J: TRBJ2-6
CDR3: ASSLAGRRANVLT

D: -
V: TRBV29-1
J: TRBJ2-6
CDR3: SVVQGGSGANVLT

D: -
V: TRBV10-3
J: TRBJ1-1
CDR3: AISARRVDMNTEAF

D: TRBD2
V: TRBV4-1
J: TRBJ2-5
CDR3: ASSSTSGKETQY

D: -
V: TRBV29-1
J: TRBJ1-2
CDR3: SAGGNSYGYT

D: -
V: TRBV28
J: TRBJ1-4
CDR3: ASSTPHRGATNEKLF

D: -
V: TRBV19
J: TRBJ2-2
CDR3: ASSPQGLPNTGELF

D: TRBD2
V: TRBV5-1
J: TRBJ2-5
CDR3: ASSSSGIETQY

D: TRBD1
V: TRBV15
J: TRBJ2-4
CDR3: ATSRGDRGGDIQY

D: TRBD1
V: TRBV18
J: TRBJ2-1
CDR3: ASSPGTGWGNNEQF

D: -
V: TRBV6-5
J: TRBJ2-7
CDR3: ASSPTTWDEQY

D: TRBD1
V: TRBV15
J: TRBJ2-7
CDR3: ATSRNRGLQIAEQY

D: -
V: TRBV27
J: TRBJ2-1
CDR3: ASSFGRVSYNEQF

D: TRBD2
V: TRBV28
J: TRBJ2-1
CDR3: ASSLSYAGRSTSGSVNEQF

D: -
V: TRBV7-9
J: TRBJ2-1
CDR3: ASSPRVPEGLKLGEQF

D: TRBD1
V: TRBV5-1
J: TRBJ1-2
CDR3: ASSNDRVIGYGYT

D: TRBD1
V: TRBV10-1
J: TRBJ2-2
CDR3: ASSLGTGDGELF

D: -
V: TRBV5-1
J: TRBJ2-7
CDR3: ASSLRAGDPYEQY

D: -
V: TRBV5-1
J: TRBJ2-7
CDR3: ASSLYSDSLGSEQY

D: -
V: TRBV28
J: TRBJ1-3
CDR3: ASSLGGRNTIY

D: -
V: TRBV30
J: TRBJ1-1
CDR3: AWRRNEGGNTEAF

D: -
V: TRBV29-1
J: TRBJ1-1
CDR3: SAEQASFGAF

D: TRBD1
V: TRBV6-5
J: TRBJ2-7
CDR3: ASSDRGKAYEQY

D: -
V: TRBV19
J: TRBJ1-2
CDR3: ASSLISDEYYGYT

D: TRBD2
V: TRBV7-3
J: TRBJ2-3
CDR3: ASTLSGGSTDTQY

D: -
V: TRBV4-1
J: TRBJ2-2
CDR3: ASSQTWEQGTGELF

D: -
V: TRBV2
J: TRBJ2-4
CDR3: ASSVGEMRNIQY